The clone carrying this T cell receptor (beta chain) has a count of ten or more. Its antigen is still unknown. This sample is drawn from a study of response to subunit inactivated influenza vaccine. The study, taken as a whole, reports: Each seasonal influenza vaccination, the authors suggested, recruits few new T cells.

J gave up 11 bases and V 3 bases, and 11 bases lay outside the gene matches. The CDR3 loop spans 14 amino acids. A single record per CDR3 protein comes from TCRdb applying MiXCR to the RT-PCR reads. The sample has around 520,000 distinct CDR3 sequences, about an eighth seen once. The TCR sequence derives from a man aged 50-59 years who received an inactivated influenza vaccine. The J gene is TRBJ1-1, the V gene TRBV12-3 or TRBV12-4; 8 bases are shared with TRBD1. The sequencing used PBMCs from blood, collected on the day of vaccination. The CDR3, as DNA: TGTGCCAGCAGTTTTGGACAGGGCAGAAGCGGGGCTTTCTTT. Translated, it gives CASSFGQGRSGAFF.